A selection of T cell receptor beta chains follows, all from one sample in a study of shared clonotypes between healthy human individuals. Sequenced by immunoSEQ multiplex PCR; TCRdb stores in-frame clones only, minus some. The sample shows around 450,000 clones, around 79% of them seen only once. The sequencing sample was made of PBMCs. The receptors come from a woman between 35 and 50 years old in good health. Some clones in this sample may be carry-over from other donors' samples. The CDR3 runs from the conserved cysteine through the conserved F or W. Fields, in order: clone size, CDR3 length, D gene, J gene, V gene, CDR3 protein, CDR3 DNA. The D gene is left open where the match is weak. Some rows mark clone size as missing; the rest say once, few, many or name a class of expanded clone.

abundance: .; len: 15; d_gene: TRBD2; j_gene: TRBJ2-3; v_gene: TRBV6-5; CDR3aa: CASRTLAGVGDTQYF; CDR3nt: TGTGCCAGCCGCACCCTAGCGGGAGTCGGTGATACGCAGTATTTT
abundance: .; len: 15; d_gene: .; j_gene: TRBJ1-5; v_gene: TRBV30; CDR3aa: CAWSAAGVSNQPQHF; CDR3nt: TGTGCCTGGAGTGCGGCAGGGGTGAGCAATCAGCCCCAGCATTTT
abundance: once; len: 14; d_gene: TRBD2; j_gene: TRBJ2-1; v_gene: TRBV10-2; CDR3aa: CAKTSGIRCYEQFF; CDR3nt: TGCGCCAAGACTAGCGGGATTCGATGCTATGAGCAGTTCTTC
abundance: .; len: 15; d_gene: .; j_gene: TRBJ1-1; v_gene: TRBV19; CDR3aa: CASQKKGTPGTEAFF; CDR3nt: TGTGCCAGTCAAAAAAAGGGGACGCCAGGCACTGAAGCTTTCTTT
abundance: .; len: 14; d_gene: TRBD2; j_gene: TRBJ2-1; v_gene: TRBV6-5; CDR3aa: CASSGPSGTNEQFF; CDR3nt: TGTGCCAGCAGCGGTCCTAGCGGGACCAATGAGCAGTTCTTC
abundance: .; len: 15; d_gene: TRBD2; j_gene: TRBJ2-1; v_gene: TRBV28; CDR3aa: CASSSRGRTVNEQFF; CDR3nt: TGTGCCAGCAGTTCCCGCGGGAGGACAGTCAATGAGCAGTTCTTC
abundance: .; len: 15; d_gene: TRBD2; j_gene: TRBJ2-3; v_gene: TRBV5-1; CDR3aa: CASSLTSGRSDTQYF; CDR3nt: TGCGCCAGCAGCTTAACTAGCGGGAGATCAGATACGCAGTATTTT
abundance: .; len: 14; d_gene: TRBD2; j_gene: TRBJ2-5; v_gene: TRBV7-2; CDR3aa: CASSFSGSQETQYF; CDR3nt: TGTGCCAGCAGCTTTAGCGGGAGCCAAGAGACCCAGTACTTC
abundance: .; len: 15; d_gene: TRBD2; j_gene: TRBJ2-2; v_gene: TRBV29-1; CDR3aa: CSAQLGLALTGELFF; CDR3nt: TGCAGCGCACAACTAGGACTAGCCCTCACCGGGGAGCTGTTTTTT
abundance: .; len: 21; d_gene: TRBD2; j_gene: TRBJ2-2; v_gene: TRBV27; CDR3aa: CASSSLTPERGLAGVVGELFF; CDR3nt: TGTGCCAGCAGCTCCCTAACTCCGGAGCGTGGACTAGCGGGAGTGGTCGGGGAGCTGTTTTTT
abundance: .; len: 15; d_gene: TRBD1; j_gene: TRBJ1-4; v_gene: TRBV7-2; CDR3aa: CASSLVTGIDEKLFF; CDR3nt: TGTGCCAGCAGCTTGGTGACAGGGATTGATGAAAAACTGTTTTTT
abundance: .; len: 15; d_gene: TRBD2; j_gene: TRBJ2-7; v_gene: TRBV15; CDR3aa: CATSTRTSGILEQYF; CDR3nt: TGTGCCACCAGCACGCGGACTAGCGGGATTCTCGAGCAGTACTTC
abundance: .; len: 12; d_gene: .; j_gene: TRBJ2-1; v_gene: TRBV28; CDR3aa: CASSRVNNEQFF; CDR3nt: TGTGCCAGCAGCCGTGTAAACAATGAGCAGTTCTTC
abundance: .; len: 14; d_gene: .; j_gene: TRBJ1-1; v_gene: TRBV11-2; CDR3aa: CASSLRRGYTEAFF; CDR3nt: TGTGCCAGCAGCTTAAGAAGGGGGTACACTGAAGCTTTCTTT
abundance: once; len: 12; d_gene: .; j_gene: TRBJ2-7; v_gene: TRBV14; CDR3aa: CASSQEGYEQYF; CDR3nt: TGTGCCAGCAGCCAAGAAGGGTACGAGCAGTACTTC
abundance: .; len: 13; d_gene: .; j_gene: TRBJ2-1; v_gene: TRBV11-2; CDR3aa: CASSLVSQNEQFF; CDR3nt: TGTGCCAGCAGCTTAGTTTCCCAGAATGAGCAGTTCTTC
abundance: .; len: 17; d_gene: TRBD2; j_gene: TRBJ2-7; v_gene: TRBV7-9; CDR3aa: CASSSGLAGGRSYEQYF; CDR3nt: TGTGCCAGCAGCTCCGGACTAGCGGGAGGCCGCTCCTACGAGCAGTACTTC
abundance: once; len: 14; d_gene: TRBD1; j_gene: TRBJ1-4; v_gene: TRBV7-2; CDR3aa: CASSWRTGNEKLFF; CDR3nt: TGTGCCAGCAGCTGGAGGACAGGGAATGAAAAACTGTTTTTT
abundance: .; len: 15; d_gene: .; j_gene: TRBJ2-3; v_gene: TRBV7-9; CDR3aa: CASSPGQGGTDTQYF; CDR3nt: TGTGCCAGCAGCCCGGGGCAGGGGGGTACAGATACGCAGTATTTT
abundance: .; len: 15; d_gene: .; j_gene: TRBJ1-4; v_gene: TRBV7-2; CDR3aa: CASSLGSQANEKLFF; CDR3nt: TGTGCCAGCAGCTTAGGGTCGCAAGCTAATGAAAAACTGTTTTTT
abundance: .; len: 16; d_gene: TRBD1; j_gene: TRBJ2-5; v_gene: TRBV19; CDR3aa: CASSTVGTGSQETQYF; CDR3nt: TGTGCCAGCAGTACCGTGGGGACAGGGTCCCAAGAGACCCAGTACTTC
abundance: .; len: 16; d_gene: .; j_gene: TRBJ1-2; v_gene: TRBV4-3; CDR3aa: CASSQEVASNAGGYTF; CDR3nt: TGCGCCAGCAGCCAAGAAGTGGCGAGTAATGCAGGAGGCTACACCTTC
abundance: .; len: 12; d_gene: TRBD1; j_gene: TRBJ2-5; v_gene: TRBV7-3; CDR3aa: CASSDRGETQYF; CDR3nt: TGTGCCAGCAGCGACAGGGGAGAGACCCAGTACTTC
abundance: .; len: 14; d_gene: .; j_gene: TRBJ2-7; v_gene: TRBV7-2; CDR3aa: CASSPLQGSYEQYF; CDR3nt: TGTGCCAGCAGCCCTTTACAGGGTTCCTACGAGCAGTACTTC
abundance: .; len: 15; d_gene: TRBD1; j_gene: TRBJ2-7; v_gene: TRBV5-5; CDR3aa: CASSPRTGDGYEQYF; CDR3nt: TGTGCCAGCAGCCCAAGGACAGGGGATGGTTACGAGCAGTACTTC
abundance: .; len: 13; d_gene: .; j_gene: TRBJ2-5; v_gene: TRBV10-2; CDR3aa: CASSERGKETQYF; CDR3nt: TGCGCCAGCAGTGAGAGGGGGAAAGAGACCCAGTACTTC
abundance: .; len: 15; d_gene: .; j_gene: TRBJ2-2; v_gene: TRBV28; CDR3aa: CASVSSPRARGELFF; CDR3nt: TGTGCCAGCGTCTCCTCCCCGAGGGCCAGAGGGGAGCTGTTTTTT
abundance: .; len: 13; d_gene: .; j_gene: TRBJ1-1; v_gene: TRBV6-4; CDR3aa: CASSEGRTTEAFF; CDR3nt: TGTGCCAGCAGTGAGGGCAGGACCACTGAAGCTTTCTTT
abundance: .; len: 16; d_gene: TRBD2; j_gene: TRBJ2-5; v_gene: TRBV9; CDR3aa: CASSVGGLAGGETQYF; CDR3nt: TGTGCCAGCAGCGTAGGGGGACTAGCGGGAGGAGAGACCCAGTACTTC
abundance: .; len: 14; d_gene: TRBD1; j_gene: TRBJ1-1; v_gene: TRBV5-1; CDR3aa: CASSPQGTSTEAFF; CDR3nt: TGCGCCAGCAGTCCACAGGGGACGAGCACTGAAGCTTTCTTT
abundance: .; len: 12; d_gene: .; j_gene: TRBJ2-7; v_gene: TRBV28; CDR3aa: CASRGDPYEQYF; CDR3nt: TGTGCCAGCAGGGGGGACCCCTACGAGCAGTACTTC
abundance: .; len: 17; d_gene: TRBD2; j_gene: TRBJ2-5; v_gene: TRBV18; CDR3aa: CASSPQAAASGQETQYF; CDR3nt: TGTGCCAGCTCACCCCAGGCGGCGGCTAGCGGACAAGAGACCCAGTACTTC
abundance: .; len: 12; d_gene: .; j_gene: TRBJ2-7; v_gene: TRBV29-1; CDR3aa: CSVGTNFDEQYF; CDR3nt: TGCAGCGTTGGGACGAACTTTGACGAGCAGTACTTC
abundance: .; len: 15; d_gene: TRBD2; j_gene: TRBJ2-5; v_gene: TRBV9; CDR3aa: CASSAGLALQETQYF; CDR3nt: TGTGCCAGCAGCGCAGGACTAGCGCTGCAAGAGACCCAGTACTTC
abundance: few; len: 14; d_gene: .; j_gene: TRBJ1-1; v_gene: TRBV11-3; CDR3aa: CASSFGMLNTEAFF; CDR3nt: TGTGCCAGCAGCTTCGGGATGTTGAACACTGAAGCTTTCTTT
abundance: once; len: 17; d_gene: .; j_gene: TRBJ2-7; v_gene: TRBV21-1; CDR3aa: CASSNLPRAGQADEQYF; CDR3nt: TGTGCCAGCAGCAATCTACCGAGGGCAGGCCAGGCCGACGAGCAGTACTTC
abundance: .; len: 15; d_gene: TRBD1; j_gene: TRBJ2-2; v_gene: TRBV2; CDR3aa: CASMGADRGTGELFF; CDR3nt: TGTGCCAGCATGGGCGCGGACAGGGGGACCGGGGAGCTGTTTTTT
abundance: .; len: 12; d_gene: .; j_gene: TRBJ1-5; v_gene: TRBV4-1; CDR3aa: CASSQPGQPQHF; CDR3nt: TGCGCCAGCAGCCAACCCGGTCAGCCCCAGCATTTT
abundance: .; len: 16; d_gene: .; j_gene: TRBJ1-3; v_gene: TRBV4-1; CDR3aa: CASSQGRWSSGNTIYF; CDR3nt: TGCGCCAGCAGCCAGGGGCGGTGGAGCTCTGGAAACACCATATATTTT
abundance: .; len: 14; d_gene: .; j_gene: TRBJ1-1; v_gene: TRBV30; CDR3aa: CAWSPQGFRTEAFF; CDR3nt: TGTGCCTGGAGTCCGCAGGGGTTTAGGACTGAAGCTTTCTTT
abundance: .; len: 15; d_gene: .; j_gene: TRBJ1-4; v_gene: TRBV5-6; CDR3aa: CASSLYTVGNEKLFF; CDR3nt: TGTGCCAGCAGCTTGTACACAGTAGGAAATGAAAAACTGTTTTTT
abundance: .; len: 13; d_gene: .; j_gene: TRBJ2-7; v_gene: TRBV19; CDR3aa: CASSGGAYYEQYF; CDR3nt: TGTGCCAGTAGTGGGGGCGCCTACTACGAGCAGTACTTC
abundance: .; len: 19; d_gene: TRBD2; j_gene: TRBJ2-1; v_gene: TRBV15; CDR3aa: CATSSPGLAGGPGVNEQFF; CDR3nt: TGTGCCACCAGCAGCCCGGGGCTAGCGGGAGGGCCGGGGGTCAATGAGCAGTTCTTC
abundance: .; len: 14; d_gene: .; j_gene: TRBJ2-4; v_gene: TRBV7-2; CDR3aa: CASSPGAGVNIQYF; CDR3nt: TGTGCCAGCAGCCCCGGGGCAGGGGTAAACATTCAGTACTTC
abundance: few; len: 14; d_gene: .; j_gene: TRBJ2-2; v_gene: TRBV5-1; CDR3aa: CASSLGVDSGELFF; CDR3nt: TGCGCCAGCAGCTTAGGAGTCGATTCTGGGGAGCTGTTTTTT
abundance: .; len: 15; d_gene: TRBD2; j_gene: TRBJ2-1; v_gene: TRBV28; CDR3aa: CASSLPGGVYNEQFF; CDR3nt: TGTGCCAGCAGTTTACCGGGAGGGGTGTACAATGAGCAGTTCTTC
abundance: .; len: 14; d_gene: TRBD2; j_gene: TRBJ2-7; v_gene: TRBV5-6; CDR3aa: CASSLSSGIREQYF; CDR3nt: TGTGCCAGCAGCTTGTCTAGCGGGATTCGAGAGCAGTACTTC
abundance: .; len: 13; d_gene: .; j_gene: TRBJ2-5; v_gene: TRBV7-3; CDR3aa: CASSLSGPGTQYF; CDR3nt: TGTGCCAGCAGCTTAAGCGGGCCGGGGACCCAGTACTTC
abundance: .; len: 12; d_gene: .; j_gene: TRBJ2-7; v_gene: TRBV7-3; CDR3aa: CASSSGHFEQYF; CDR3nt: TGTGCCAGCAGCTCCGGACATTTCGAGCAGTACTTC
abundance: .; len: 17; d_gene: TRBD1; j_gene: TRBJ2-1; v_gene: TRBV27; CDR3aa: CASSSRTGQSSYNEQFF; CDR3nt: TGTGCCAGCAGTTCCAGGACAGGCCAAAGCTCCTACAATGAGCAGTTCTTC
abundance: .; len: 15; d_gene: .; j_gene: TRBJ1-5; v_gene: TRBV21-1; CDR3aa: CASSKDGAGCQPQHF; CDR3nt: TGTGCCAGCAGCAAAGATGGGGCAGGGTGTCAGCCCCAGCATTTT
abundance: .; len: 15; d_gene: .; j_gene: TRBJ2-1; v_gene: TRBV9; CDR3aa: CASSVGEHSYNEQFF; CDR3nt: TGTGCCAGCAGCGTTGGGGAGCACTCCTACAATGAGCAGTTCTTC
abundance: .; len: 15; d_gene: TRBD1; j_gene: TRBJ2-3; v_gene: TRBV6-5; CDR3aa: CASSYGTGSTDTQYF; CDR3nt: TGTGCCAGCAGTTACGGGACAGGGAGCACAGATACGCAGTATTTT
abundance: .; len: 14; d_gene: .; j_gene: TRBJ2-7; v_gene: TRBV4-1; CDR3aa: CASSQESGVSEQYF; CDR3nt: TGCGCCAGCAGCCAAGAGTCAGGGGTCTCCGAGCAGTACTTC
abundance: few; len: 16; d_gene: .; j_gene: TRBJ1-1; v_gene: TRBV28; CDR3aa: CASRPLTDTLNTEAFF; CDR3nt: TGTGCCAGCAGACCGCTTACGGACACCTTGAACACTGAAGCTTTCTTT
abundance: few; len: 15; d_gene: .; j_gene: TRBJ1-2; v_gene: TRBV5-1; CDR3aa: CASSTDGGVRDGYTF; CDR3nt: TGCGCCAGCAGCACGGACGGTGGGGTAAGGGATGGCTACACCTTC
abundance: .; len: 15; d_gene: TRBD2; j_gene: TRBJ2-7; v_gene: TRBV5-1; CDR3aa: CASSLASGSSYEQYF; CDR3nt: TGCGCCAGCAGCTTGGCTAGCGGATCATCCTACGAGCAGTACTTC
abundance: .; len: 18; d_gene: .; j_gene: TRBJ2-2; v_gene: TRBV18; CDR3aa: CASSPRTGRGEGTGELFF; CDR3nt: TGTGCCAGCTCACCACGGACAGGGAGGGGAGAAGGCACCGGGGAGCTGTTTTTT
abundance: .; len: 16; d_gene: TRBD2; j_gene: TRBJ2-1; v_gene: TRBV11-3; CDR3aa: CASSSGTSGVYNEQFF; CDR3nt: TGTGCCAGCAGCTCCGGGACTAGCGGGGTCTACAATGAGCAGTTCTTC
abundance: .; len: 15; d_gene: TRBD2; j_gene: TRBJ2-1; v_gene: TRBV9; CDR3aa: CASSVSGRTRDEQFF; CDR3nt: TGTGCCAGCAGCGTCAGCGGGAGAACGAGGGATGAGCAGTTCTTC